The 18 T cell receptor beta chains below were found in one sample sequenced in a study of T-cell reconstitution after alpha-beta-depleted transplantation in children. Unique molecular identifiers featured in how the TCRbeta library was prepared. Using its own MiXCR run on the PCR reads, TCRdb lists one record per CDR3 protein. The table shows hundreds of thousands of distinct CDR3 sequences, with around a tenth occurring only once. The sample consisted of peripheral blood, taken 180 days after TCRalphabeta/CD19-depleted stem cell transplant. The receptors here all came from a male patient aged 2 to 10 who had a stem cell transplant for chronic granulomatous disease, so the T cells may come from the graft donor.

This clonotype appeared many times. The chain links TRBV11-2 to TRBJ2-5; 9 bases line up with TRBD1. Germline CDR1 is SGHAT and CDR2 is FQNNGV. The CDR3 loop spans 14 amino acids. V lost 5 bases to trimming and J lost 5 bases; unmatched junction nucleotides: 6. As DNA, the CDR3 is TGTGCCAGCAGCGCAGGGACAGGGAAGGAGACCCAGTACTTC. Amino acids: CASSAGTGKETQYF.

J is TRBJ2-1 and V is TRBV5-4, with a possible D match to TRBD2 (6 bases). Germline V gene lookup returns CDR1 SGHNT and CDR2 YYREEE (reference sequence). CDR3 length equals 15 residues. V was trimmed by 4 bases and J by 0 bases, leaving 11 bases between them. CDR3 in amino acids: CASSQRANSYNEQFF. The DNA of the CDR3 is TGTGCCAGCAGCCAGCGGGCGAACTCCTACAATGAGCAGTTCTTC. Variable domain in full (rest from reference TRBV5-4 and TRBJ2-1): ETGVTQSPTHLIKTRGQQVTLRCSSQSGHNTVSWYQQALGQGPQFIFQYYREEENGRGNFPPRFSGLQFPNYSSELNVNALELDDSALYLCASSQRANSYNEQFFGPGTRLTVL.

The V call is TRBV18, the J call TRBJ2-4, with 10 bases identical to TRBD2. The CDR3 has 17 amino acids. Losses at the gene ends were 3 bases for V and 4 bases for J; bases not matched to a gene: 9. Germline V gene lookup returns CDR1 KGHSH and CDR2 LQKENI. For the CDR3, the DNA is TGTGCCAGCTCACCGGACATCTCTAGCGGGAGAAAAAACATTCAGTACTTC. This sequence encodes CASSPDISSGRKNIQYF.

This clonotype was recorded at least ten times. The J gene is TRBJ1-2, the V gene TRBV6-2 or TRBV6-3, with no clear D. This CDR3 has 14 amino acids. CDR1 and CDR2 (germline): MNHEY, SVGEGT. Deletions cut 0 bases from V and 2 bases from J, with 7 bases between. CDR3 amino acids: CASSYSEGNYGYTF. In nucleotides, the CDR3 is TGTGCCAGCAGTTACTCGGAGGGAAACTATGGCTACACCTTC.

This clonotype has ten or more counts. V usage is TRBV6-5 and J usage is TRBJ1-4, with D hard to call. Trimming cost V 4 bases and J 0 bases, with 6 bases left between them. CDR1 is MNHEY, CDR2 SVGAGI, per germline. The CDR3 has 14 residues. In DNA form, the CDR3 reads TGTGCCAGCAGTTTAGGCTCAACTAATGAAAAACTGTTTTTT. Translating gives CASSLGSTNEKLFF.

This sequence joins TRBV7-2 and TRBJ2-7, with TRBD2 matching 11 bases. Germline assignment: CDR1 SGHTA and CDR2 FQGNSA. Trimming took 5 bases from V and 6 from J; bases not matched to a gene: 12. The CDR3 is 16 amino acids. CDR3 residues: CASSPPALAGVGEQYF. The DNA for the CDR3 is TGTGCCAGCAGCCCCCCGGCACTAGCGGGGGTCGGCGAGCAGTACTTC.

At least ten counts were recorded for this clonotype. The chain recombines TRBV5-1 with TRBJ2-5; D remains unclear. In germline, CDR1 is SGHRS, CDR2 YFSETQ. The CDR3 extends over 14 amino acids. With 1 base removed from V and 2 bases from J, the gap between germline ends came to 9 bases. The CDR3 sequence: CASSLPTVQETQYF. The CDR3 DNA is TGCGCCAGCAGCTTGCCAACAGTGCAAGAGACCCAGTACTTC.

This clonotype was detected ten times or more. The chain is built from TRBV6-6 and TRBJ2-5; D possibly corresponds to TRBD2 (5 bases). Germline loops: CDR1 MNHNY, CDR2 SVGAGI (reference sequence). V was cut by 2 bases and J by 2 bases, with 6 bases left in between. The CDR3 is 13 residues long. The CDR3 DNA follows: TGTGCCAGCAGTTACGGGGAGCAAGAGACCCAGTACTTC. Its translation is CASSYGEQETQYF.

This clonotype was picked up many times. The chain recombines TRBV5-1 with TRBJ1-2; 7 bases agree with TRBD1. The germline CDR1 and CDR2 sequences are SGHRS and YFSETQ. The CDR3 loop spans 14 amino acids. J gave up 4 bases and V 4 bases, and 7 bases lay outside the gene matches. CDR3 bases: TGCGCCAGCAGCCCTACGGACAGGCGCTATGGCTACACCTTC. Translation: CASSPTDRRYGYTF.

In this sample, this clonotype turned up many times. The rearrangement links TRBV29-1 to TRBJ1-2; 12 nucleotides line up with TRBD1. CDR1 is SQVTM, CDR2 ANQGSEA, per germline. J lost 5 bases, V lost 3 bases, and 4 bases had no gene match. The CDR3 has 14 residues. The CDR3 region has the DNA TGCAGCGTTGAGGGACAGGGGGCGCAATATGGCTACACCTTC. Residues: CSVEGQGAQYGYTF. The variable domain in full, completed from reference TRBV29-1 and TRBJ1-2, reads SAVISQKPSRDICQRGTSLTIQCQVDSQVTMMFWYRQQPGQSLTLIATANQGSEATYESGFVIDKFPISRPNLTFSTLTVSNMSPEDSSIYLCSVEGQGAQYGYTFGSGTRLTVV.

This clonotype showed up many times. The chain uses TRBV20-1 and TRBJ1-3; 8 nucleotides match TRBD1. The CDR3 has 14 residues. The germline gives CDR1 DFQATT, CDR2 SNEGSKA (reference sequence). The ends lost 8 bases at V and 4 bases at J; junction bases unmatched: 10. CDR3 bases: TGCAGTACCTTCGAACAGGGGGGGGGAAACACCATATATTTT. Translating it yields CSTFEQGGGNTIYF.

Concerning this clonotype: This clone may be a read error of a much larger clone one base away. The genes are TRBV28 and TRBJ2-7; 7 bases map to TRBD2. Germline values: CDR1 MDHEN, CDR2 SYDVKM. The CDR3 is 12 residues long. The CDR3 nucleotides are TGTGCCACCCGTCGGGGGGTCCGGGAGCGGTACTTC. It yields the protein CATRRGVRERYF.

Ten or more counts support this clonotype. The chain joins TRBV28 to TRBJ2-7, with D unclear. The CDR3 runs 14 residues. V was trimmed by 5 bases and J by 2 bases, leaving 13 bases between them. From germline, CDR1 is MDHEN and CDR2 SYDVKM. This CDR3 is CASSPLGRAYEQYF. In DNA, the CDR3 is TGTGCCAGCAGTCCCCTGGGCCGGGCCTACGAGCAGTACTTC. The whole variable domain, filled in from reference TRBV28 and TRBJ2-7, reads DVKVTQSSRYLVKRTGEKVFLECVQDMDHENMFWYRQDPGLGLRLIYFSYDVKMKEKGDIPEGYSVSREKKERFSLILESASTNQTSMYLCASSPLGRAYEQYFGPGTRLTVT.

V usage is TRBV2 and J usage is TRBJ2-1, with 8 bases fitting TRBD2. Germline-derived CDR1 and CDR2 are SNHLY and FYNNEI. The CDR3 is made up of 15 amino acids. J was trimmed by 5 bases and V by 8 bases; bases with no gene match: 11. Here the CDR3 reads CASQWGLGVNNEQFF. The CDR3 DNA reads as TGTGCCAGCCAGTGGGGACTAGGGGTTAACAATGAGCAGTTCTTC.

This chain links TRBV5-1 with TRBJ1-2, with TRBD1 identical over 10 bases. The CDR3 covers 15 residues. CDR1 and CDR2 (germline): SGHRS, YFSETQ. The J segment lost 6 bases and the V segment lost 2 bases, leaving 7 bases of the junction unmatched. CDR3 residues: CASSLFAGTGDGYTF. CDR3 DNA sequence: TGCGCCAGCAGCTTATTCGCCGGGACAGGGGATGGCTACACCTTC. Using reference TRBV5-1 and TRBJ1-2 for the parts outside the CDR3, the full variable domain is KAGVTQTPRYLIKTRGQQVTLSCSPISGHRSVSWYQQTPGQGLQFLFEYFSETQRNKGNFPGRFSGRQFSNSRSEMNVSTLELGDSALYLCASSLFAGTGDGYTFGSGTRLTVV.

V and J are TRBV13 and TRBJ1-5; 9 bases align to TRBD1. CDR1 is PRHDT and CDR2 is FYEKMQ in the germline V gene (reference sequence). V shed 10 bases, J shed 4 bases, and the junction held 20 bases outside the gene matches. The CDR3 is 18 amino acids. The CDR3 bases are TGTGCCATCTCGAAGACCCGGGACAGGGCACAGGCGAATCAGCCCCAGCATTTT. It specifies CAISKTRDRAQANQPQHF.

The sample holds many counts of this clonotype. This chain joins TRBV4-1 and TRBJ2-7; 7 nucleotides match TRBD1. The CDR3 is 15 residues long. Germline-derived CDR1 and CDR2 are MGHRA and YSYEKL. The V and J ends lost 2 bases and 3 bases, in that order; junction bases with no gene match: 7. Here the CDR3 reads CASSQSGQPIYEQYF. DNA for the CDR3: TGCGCCAGCAGCCAATCGGGACAGCCGATCTACGAGCAGTACTTC.

This clonotype was seen at least ten times. The chain carries TRBV15 and TRBJ2-7; the D call may be TRBD1 or TRBD2 (5 bases each). V shed 5 bases and J shed 3 bases, with 14 bases lying between them. Germline V gives CDR1 LNHNV, CDR2 YYDKDF (reference sequence). This CDR3 spans 14 amino acids. The CDR3 loop is CATSGTDFGYEQYF. The CDR3 DNA follows: TGTGCCACCAGCGGGACGGATTTTGGCTACGAGCAGTACTTC. The entire variable domain, with the rest obtained from reference TRBV15 and TRBJ2-7, is as follows: DAMVIQNPRYQVTQFGKPVTLSCSQTLNHNVMYWYQQKSSQAPKLLFHYYDKDFNNEADTPDNFQSRRPNTSFCFLDIRSPGLGDTAMYLCATSGTDFGYEQYFGPGTRLTVT.